These 21 T cell receptor beta chains were all obtained from the same sample, sequenced in a study of blood T cells in healthy people across ages. Primers used in a second PCR of about 7 to 12 cycles were a sample-barcoded 5' primer and a J-beta primer mix. TCRdb passed the 5' RACE reads through MiXCR, listing each CDR3 protein once. Counted here are roughly 800,000 distinct CDR3 sequences, roughly 35% occurring once; the ten biggest clones make up approximately 13%. The sample consisted of blood. These receptors came from a young man in good health.

This clonotype has just a few counts. The chain carries TRBV29-1 and TRBJ2-1, with TRBD1 matching 7 bases. V lost 4 bases to trimming and J lost 5 bases; unmatched junction nucleotides: 8. This CDR3 has 14 amino acids. CDR1 and CDR2 from the germline V gene are SQVTM and ANQGSEA. CDR3 sequence reads: CSVVIQGVNNEQFF. DNA for the CDR3: TGCAGCGTTGTAATCCAGGGGGTTAACAATGAGCAGTTCTTC.

The rearrangement links TRBV6-6 to TRBJ1-1; 8 bases are shared with TRBD1. V shed 6 bases and J 6 bases; nucleotides not matched to a gene: 3. In germline, CDR1 is MNHNY, CDR2 SVGAGI (reference sequence). This CDR3 comprises 12 residues. The CDR3 loop reads CASRDRVPEAFF. The CDR3 nucleotides read TGTGCCAGCAGGGACAGGGTCCCTGAAGCTTTCTTT.

The table lists this clonotype with many counts. The rearrangement joins TRBV5-1 to TRBJ2-5; 7 bases agree with TRBD2. The length of the CDR3 is 13 residues. The V and J ends lost 3 bases and 5 bases, in that order; junction bases with no gene match: 4. Germline CDR1 is SGHRS and CDR2 is YFSETQ. DNA of the CDR3: TGCGCCAGCAGCTCACTAGCGACGGAGACCCAGTACTTC. This translates into CASSSLATETQYF.

This clonotype has more than one count but fewer than ten. This CDR3 is CASSRGRVDQPQHF. CDR3 sequence (DNA): TGTGCCAGCAGTCGCGGCAGGGTCGATCAGCCCCAGCATTTT. This chain links TRBV6-2 or TRBV6-3 with TRBJ1-5; D might be TRBD1 (5 bases). V was pared by 5 bases and J by 5 bases, with 13 bases between. Per germline, CDR1 MNHEY and CDR2 SVGEGT. The CDR3 totals 14 residues.

This sequence joins TRBV9 and TRBJ1-1, with D possibly matching TRBD1 (6 bases). V was trimmed by 4 bases and J by 7 bases, leaving 11 bases between them. The CDR3 is 12 residues long. Germline assignment: CDR1 SGDLS and CDR2 YYNGEE. The CDR3 protein is CASSSGAGEAFF. DNA for the CDR3: TGTGCCAGCAGCTCAGGGGCTGGTGAAGCTTTCTTT.

The genes are TRBV7-9 and TRBJ2-3; 8 nucleotides match TRBD2. With V trimmed by 1 base and J by 3 bases, 3 bases remained unmatched. The CDR3 is made up of 15 amino acids. Germline-derived CDR1 and CDR2 are SEHNR and FQNEAQ (reference sequence). CDR3: CASSLGAGVTDTQYF. DNA of the CDR3: TGTGCCAGCAGCTTAGGAGCGGGGGTAACAGATACGCAGTATTTT.

This clonotype was observed at least ten times. This chain links TRBV12-3 or TRBV12-4 with TRBJ2-7; perhaps TRBD1 as D (6 bases). Trimming removed 2 bases from V and 1 base from J, with 15 bases in between. The CDR3 has 16 residues. The DNA of the CDR3 is TGTGCCAGCAGTTTAAGGGGCAGGGGATTTTCCTACGAGCAGTACTTC. Its protein is CASSLRGRGFSYEQYF.

This clonotype occurred a few times. This chain uses TRBV4-2 with TRBJ1-2; D may be TRBD1 (5 bases). Trimming took 0 bases from V and 4 from J, leaving 12 bases between them. CDR3 length: 15 residues. Germline V gene lookup returns CDR1 LGHNA and CDR2 YNFKEQ. The CDR3 nucleotides are TGTGCCAGCAGCCAAGAGAAGGGGCCCTCCTATGGCTACACCTTC. Amino acid sequence: CASSQEKGPSYGYTF.

This clonotype has only one observation. The CDR3 is CSARDRGQTNTEAFF. In DNA form, the CDR3 reads TGCAGTGCTAGAGATAGGGGACAGACGAACACTGAAGCTTTCTTT. The gene calls are TRBV20-1 and TRBJ1-1; 7 bases align to TRBD1. Germline V CDR1 and CDR2: DFQATT, SNEGSKA (reference sequence). This CDR3 is built from 15 residues. V lost 0 bases, J lost 1 base, and 5 bases stayed unmatched.

The CDR3 reads CASSPRDLYNEQFF. CDR3 DNA: TGTGCCAGCAGTCCGCGGGACCTTTACAATGAGCAGTTCTTC. This chain joins TRBV12-3 or TRBV12-4 and TRBJ2-1, with TRBD2 as a possible D gene (6 bases). Trimming stripped 5 bases from V and 4 bases from J, with 12 bases between. The CDR3 runs 14 residues.

Note on this clonotype: A single base separates this from a much larger clone, so it may be a read error. The chain joins TRBV5-1 to TRBJ1-2; D is undetermined. The V gene's germline CDR1 is SGHRS and CDR2 YFSETQ. CDR3 size: 12 residues. V was cut by 7 bases and J by 7 bases, with 14 bases left in between. CDR3 loop: CASRPHGVGYTF. The CDR3 DNA sequence: TGCGCCAGCCGCCCCCACGGAGTTGGCTACACCTTC.

This clonotype was seen many times. This chain connects TRBV7-2 to TRBJ2-4, with D perhaps matching TRBD2 (6 bases). Germline V lookup: CDR1 SGHTA, CDR2 FQGNSA. V gave up 5 bases and J gave up 4 bases, with 15 bases separating them. This CDR3 is built from 15 residues. In DNA, the CDR3 is TGTGCCAGCAGCCGAGTGCGGGGTGGAAAAAACATTCAGTACTTC. It specifies CASSRVRGGKNIQYF.

This clonotype occurred many times. The chain's CDR3 is CASSPLLIPQFF. For the CDR3, the DNA is TGTGCCAGCAGTCCACTACTCATTCCGCAGTTCTTC. This chain uses TRBV12-3 or TRBV12-4 with TRBJ2-1; D call uncertain. V was trimmed by 5 bases and J by 12 bases, leaving 14 bases between them. The CDR3 runs to 12 residues.

V and J are TRBV10-3 and TRBJ1-1, with no clear D. V was pared by 6 bases and J by 4 bases, with 18 bases between. The CDR3 is made up of 15 amino acids. Germline V lookup: CDR1 ENHRY, CDR2 SYGVKD. The CDR3 nucleotides are TGTGCCATCAGCCAGTCCTCCCGGGGAGGCACTGAAGCTTTCTTT. This encodes CAISQSSRGGTEAFF.

The genes are TRBV4-2 and TRBJ1-1, with D possibly matching TRBD1 (5 bases). The CDR3 totals 16 residues. V was cut by 3 bases and J by 7 bases, with 21 bases left in between. Germline lookup yields CDR1 LGHNA and CDR2 YNFKEQ. CDR3 coding DNA: TGTGCCAGCAGCCACACGCGGGGGAGGGGAGAGAGTGAAGCTTTCTTT. Amino acids: CASSHTRGRGESEAFF.

Comments on this clonotype: Sequence at one end of the junction differs from germline and may be a read error. J is TRBJ1-4 and V is TRBV4-2; D gene uncertain. CDR1 and CDR2 from the germline V gene are LGHNA and YNFKEQ. The CDR3 sequence is 15 residues long. The CDR3 loop reads CASNQGRGSNEKLFF. CDR3 nucleotide sequence: TGTGCCAGCAACCAAGGTCGCGGGTCTAATGAAAAACTGTTTTTT.

This clonotype appeared once. This CDR3 reads CASSPRWDGGQNTEAFF. DNA for the CDR3: TGTGCCAGCAGCCCTAGATGGGACGGAGGACAGAACACTGAAGCTTTCTTT. The V gene is TRBV9, the J gene TRBJ1-1; a weak D match, TRBD1 (5 bases). The V gene lost 4 bases and the J gene lost 1 base, with 20 bases spanning the gap. Germline values: CDR1 SGDLS, CDR2 YYNGEE. The length of the CDR3 is 17 residues.

V is TRBV18 and J is TRBJ1-2; 8 bases are a match to TRBD1. The V and J ends lost 6 bases and 4 bases, in that order; junction bases with no gene match: 7. This CDR3 is 14 amino acids long. Germline V gives CDR1 KGHSH, CDR2 LQKENI. In DNA form, the CDR3 reads TGTGCCAGCTCCACAACGGACAGGGCCTATGGCTACACCTTC. Translated: CASSTTDRAYGYTF.

This clonotype occurred many times. V and J are TRBV5-1 and TRBJ2-1; 11 bases line up with TRBD2. V was clipped by 2 bases and J by 5 bases; unmatched bases: 6. The CDR3 spans 16 residues. Germline V gene data show CDR1 as SGHRS and CDR2 as YFSETQ. The CDR3 sequence is CASSLLLAGGDNEQFF. The CDR3 DNA follows: TGCGCCAGCAGCTTACTTTTAGCGGGGGGGGACAATGAGCAGTTCTTC.

The V call is TRBV5-1, the J call TRBJ1-2, with unresolved D. Germline V CDR1 and CDR2: SGHRS, YFSETQ. The CDR3 covers 15 residues. Trimming stripped 2 bases from V and 0 bases from J, with 11 bases between. This chain's CDR3 is CASSLSGGSNYGYTF. CDR3 nucleotides: TGCGCCAGCAGCTTATCAGGAGGCTCTAACTATGGCTACACCTTC.

This clonotype turned up a few times. CDR3 region: CASSSRGTFYGYTF. CDR3 bases: TGTGCCAGCAGTTCGAGGGGGACCTTTTATGGCTACACCTTC. The chain employs TRBV12-3 or TRBV12-4 and TRBJ1-2, with TRBD1 as a possible D gene (6 bases). The V end lost 4 bases, the J end lost 5 bases, and 14 bases lay between the germline ends. This CDR3 comprises 14 residues.